This note documents a single T cell receptor (beta chain) sequence. Its matching antigen is unknown. Each CDR3 protein is one row after TCRdb ran MiXCR on the 5' RACE reads. The sample comprises about 390,000 distinct CDR3 sequences, around a fifth of which are singletons, and approximately 12% rests with the top ten. The sample is drawn from a study of T-cell memory formation after mild COVID-19. Broader study findings: CD4+ contracting clones were found mainly in CM and EM, and CD8+ ones in EMRA. SARS-CoV-2 specificity was not confirmed for second-wave clones peaking on day 37.

V lost 7 bases, J lost 8 bases, and 17 bases lay in between. CDR3 length: 13 amino acids. J is TRBJ1-1 and V is TRBV12-3 or TRBV12-4; perhaps TRBD1 as D (6 bases). The sequencing input was PBMCs or a T cell subset sorted from them (not recorded which). This clonotype was obtained from an adult woman who had mild COVID-19 (a few samples of this study predate the infection). Cell type and time point are not known. DNA for the CDR3: TGTGCCAGCACTTGGGGACATAAGGTGGAAGCTTTCTTT. It codes for CASTWGHKVEAFF.